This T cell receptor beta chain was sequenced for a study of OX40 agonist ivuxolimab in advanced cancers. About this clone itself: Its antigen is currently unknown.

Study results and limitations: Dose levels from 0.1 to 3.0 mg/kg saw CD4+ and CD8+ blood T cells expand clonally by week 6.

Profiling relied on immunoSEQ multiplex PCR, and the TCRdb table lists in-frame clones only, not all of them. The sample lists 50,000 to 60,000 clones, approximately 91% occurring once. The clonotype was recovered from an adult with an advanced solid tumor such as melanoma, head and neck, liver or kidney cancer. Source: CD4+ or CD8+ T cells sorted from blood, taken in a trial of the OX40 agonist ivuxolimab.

CDR3 in DNA: TGCGCCAGCAGCTTGAGTCAAACAGAAAACACTGAAGCTTTCTTT. This sequence encodes CASSLSQTENTEAFF. The chain is built from TRBV5-1 and TRBJ1-1; no clear D gene. Trimming shortened V by 1 base and J by 2 bases, and 12 bases separated the two germline ends. The CDR3 is made up of 15 amino acids. The V gene's germline CDR1 is SGHRS and CDR2 YFSETQ.